This T cell receptor beta chain was captured in a study of cytomegalovirus exposure and HLA in healthy donors. Study-wide results and limits: CMV serostatus alone was available as immune exposure information. Reports described diagnosis of cytomegalovirus status by the classifier as highly specific and sensitive. Altogether, 160 or so TCR beta chains were recorded as cytomegalovirus-associated.

In the PCR, 60 Vbeta and 13 Jbeta primers were used. The method was immunoSEQ multiplex PCR; TCRdb's version includes in-frame clones alone and lacks a portion of them. Of 180,000 or so clones listed, approximately 85% are singletons. J was trimmed by 6 bases and V by 4 bases; bases with no gene match: 6. There are 15 residues in the CDR3. The germline CDR1 and CDR2 sequences are MNHNS and SASEGT. A word on this clone: Antigen unknown.

Input material: PBMCs. The receptor comes from a man between 18 and 35 years old in good health and CMV-seropositive. The chain recombines TRBV6-1 with TRBJ1-6, with TRBD1 matching over 7 bases. CDR3 in DNA: TGTGCCAGCAGTGGACAGGGTGCCCTTAATTCACCCCTCCACTTT. Protein: CASSGQGALNSPLHF.